These 12 T cell receptor beta chains were sequenced from one sample in a study of T cell repertoires in cytomegalovirus infection. Their recognized antigens are unknown. A single record per CDR3 protein comes from TCRdb applying MiXCR to the reads. Here the sample spans roughly 570,000 distinct CDR3 sequences, around 40% being singletons. The sequencing used cultured PBMCs, collected from culture after CMV antigen stimulation. These receptors all come from a human donor in good health (CMV status not recorded). Some clones in this sample may be carry-over from other donors' samples.

The chain carries TRBV27 and TRBJ1-1; D is undetermined. This CDR3 contains 15 residues. Trimming removed 6 bases at V and 1 base at J, with 15 bases between. Looked up from germline, CDR1 is MNHEY and CDR2 is SMNVEV (reference sequence). The CDR3 sequence: CASRTIDTANTEAFF. In DNA form, the CDR3 reads TGTGCCAGCAGGACGATCGACACGGCGAACACTGAAGCTTTCTTT.

The chain is built from TRBV18 and TRBJ2-1, with 14 nucleotides matching TRBD2. The V gene end was trimmed by 3 bases and the J gene end by 8 bases; junction bases not matched to a gene: 6. The CDR3 is 16 amino acids. In germline, CDR1 is KGHSH, CDR2 LQKENI. CDR3 loop: CASSPLTSGRVDEQFF. The CDR3 bases are TGTGCCAGCTCACCGCTGACTAGCGGGAGGGTCGATGAGCAGTTCTTC.

The chain links TRBV7-2 to TRBJ1-2; 8 positions agree with TRBD1. The ends lost 5 bases at V and 5 bases at J; junction bases unmatched: 4. The germline V gene has CDR1 SGHTA and CDR2 FQGNSA. The CDR3 has 13 residues. The CDR3 sequence: CASSATGGYGYTF. CDR3 nucleotides: TGTGCCAGCAGCGCAACAGGGGGGTATGGCTACACCTTC.

V gene TRBV7-8 combines with J gene TRBJ2-1; no reliable D call. The CDR3 totals 18 residues. CDR1 SGHVS and CDR2 FQNEAQ come from the germline V gene. V shed 0 bases and J shed 0 bases, with 15 bases lying between them. The CDR3 coding sequence is TGTGCCAGCAGCTTAGCGCAAGGCAGGACGAGCTCCTACAATGAGCAGTTCTTC. Amino acids: CASSLAQGRTSSYNEQFF.

This clonotype was counted only a few times. The gene calls are TRBV4-2 and TRBJ2-5, with 8 bases fitting TRBD2. From germline, CDR1 is LGHNA and CDR2 YNFKEQ. V trimming: 5 bases; J trimming: 1 base; junction bases outside the gene matches: 15. The CDR3 has 18 residues. The chain's CDR3 is CASSATSGTSPSQETQYF. The CDR3 DNA is TGTGCCAGCAGCGCCACCTCCGGGACTAGTCCCTCCCAAGAGACCCAGTACTTC.

The chain recombines TRBV7-2 with TRBJ2-2; tentative D call: TRBD1 (6 bases). Germline loops: CDR1 SGHTA, CDR2 FQGNSA. V shed 1 base and J shed 6 bases, with 21 bases lying between them. This CDR3 is 18 amino acids long. The CDR3 protein is CASSLDVWGHDAPGELFF. Written as DNA, the CDR3 is TGTGCCAGCAGCTTAGACGTTTGGGGGCATGATGCCCCCGGGGAGCTGTTTTTT.

The V call is TRBV19, the J call TRBJ1-2, with D hard to call. Trimming cost V 6 bases and J 7 bases, with 18 bases left between them. The CDR3 covers 14 residues. The V gene's germline CDR1 is LNHDA and CDR2 SQIVND (reference sequence). The CDR3: CASRDFENVGGYTF. In nucleotides, the CDR3 is TGTGCCAGTAGGGACTTTGAGAATGTCGGTGGCTACACCTTC.

The V and J genes are TRBV7-9 and TRBJ2-1; TRBD2 matches at 9 bases. CDR1 is SEHNR and CDR2 is FQNEAQ in the germline V gene (reference sequence). With V trimmed by 4 bases and J by 8 bases, 15 bases remained unmatched. The CDR3 is 17 residues long. The CDR3 protein is CASSSPGSGRLGDEQFF. CDR3 coding DNA: TGTGCCAGCAGCTCCCCCGGAAGCGGGAGGTTAGGAGATGAGCAGTTCTTC.

In this sample, this clonotype turned up once. At one end, the junction sequence differs from germline, possibly due to a read error. The chain links TRBV12-3 or TRBV12-4 to TRBJ2-7; 11 bases match TRBD2. The CDR3 runs to 14 residues. CDR3 amino acids: CASSTSGSSNEQYF. The CDR3 DNA reads as TGTGCCAGCAGTACTAGCGGGAGCTCCAACGAGCAGTACTTC.

This clonotype was seen a few times. The genes are TRBV7-6 and TRBJ2-3; D might be TRBD2 (5 bases). Trimming removed 0 bases from V and 2 bases from J, with 9 bases in between. CDR3 length: 15 amino acids. Germline loops: CDR1 SGHVS, CDR2 FNYEAQ. The DNA for the CDR3 is TGTGCCAGCAGCTTAGCGTTCGACTACACAGATACGCAGTATTTT. It is translated as CASSLAFDYTDTQYF.

V usage is TRBV27 and J usage is TRBJ2-7; D may be TRBD1 or TRBD2 (6 bases each). The length of the CDR3 is 13 residues. Germline V gene sequence: CDR1 MNHEY, CDR2 SMNVEV (reference sequence). V shed 2 bases and J shed 3 bases, with 8 bases lying between them. The CDR3 protein is CASSLGGHYEQYF. The CDR3 DNA follows: TGTGCCAGCAGTTTAGGGGGGCACTACGAGCAGTACTTC.

The genes are TRBV25-1 and TRBJ2-3; tentatively, D is TRBD1 (5 bases). CDR1 and CDR2 (germline): MGHDK, SYGVNS. This CDR3 spans 13 amino acids. The V end lost 3 bases, the J end lost 8 bases, and 12 bases lay between the germline ends. The CDR3 loop reads CASSEKTVATQYF. In DNA form, the CDR3 reads TGTGCCAGCAGTGAGAAGACAGTCGCTACGCAGTATTTT.